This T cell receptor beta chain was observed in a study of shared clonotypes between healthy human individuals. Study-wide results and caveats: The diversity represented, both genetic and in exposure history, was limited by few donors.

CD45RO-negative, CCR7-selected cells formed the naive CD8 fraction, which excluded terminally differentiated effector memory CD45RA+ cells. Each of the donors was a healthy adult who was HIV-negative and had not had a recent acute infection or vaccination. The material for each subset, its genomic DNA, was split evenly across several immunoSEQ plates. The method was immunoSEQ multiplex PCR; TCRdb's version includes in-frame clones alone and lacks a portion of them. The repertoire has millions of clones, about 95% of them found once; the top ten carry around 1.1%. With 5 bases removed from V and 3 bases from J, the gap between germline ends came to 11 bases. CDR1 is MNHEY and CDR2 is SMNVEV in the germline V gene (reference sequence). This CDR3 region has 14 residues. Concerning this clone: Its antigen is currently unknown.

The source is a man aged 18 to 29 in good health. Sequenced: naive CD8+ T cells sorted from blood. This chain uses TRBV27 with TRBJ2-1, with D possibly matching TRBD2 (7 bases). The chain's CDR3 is CASSGRDNYNEQFF. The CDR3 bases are TGTGCCAGCAGTGGGAGGGACAACTACAATGAGCAGTTCTTC.